A selection of T cell receptor beta chains follows, all from one sample in a study of T-cell reconstitution after alpha-beta-depleted transplantation in children. MiXCR, applied by TCRdb to the PCR reads, yields one record per CDR3 protein. The sample lists about 150,000 distinct CDR3 sequences, around 10% occurring once. The sample in question was PBMCs, obtained before TCRalphabeta/CD19-depleted stem cell transplant. The receptors derive from a boy younger than 10 with acute myeloid leukemia, due to receive a stem cell transplant. The CDR3 runs from the conserved cysteine through the conserved F or W. A D gene is named only where the DNA matches it firmly. Size is stated for part of the rows, as once, few or many counts, or as a class when the clone is expanded.

abundance: many
v_gene: TRBV2
d_gene: NA
j_gene: TRBJ2-1
CDR3aa: CASTGNSYNEQFF
CDR3nt: TGTGCCAGTACGGGTAACTCCTACAATGAGCAGTTCTTC

abundance: few
v_gene: TRBV2
d_gene: TRBD1
j_gene: TRBJ2-5
CDR3aa: CASTWTGKETQYF
CDR3nt: TGTGCCAGCACCTGGACAGGGAAAGAGACCCAGTACTTC

abundance: many
v_gene: TRBV6-6
d_gene: TRBD1
j_gene: TRBJ2-7
CDR3aa: CASSTQGSYEQYF
CDR3nt: TGTGCCAGCAGTACACAGGGGTCCTACGAGCAGTACTTC

abundance: many
v_gene: TRBV15
d_gene: TRBD1
j_gene: TRBJ1-1
CDR3aa: CATSTGQGMGTEAFF
CDR3nt: TGTGCCACCAGCACGGGACAGGGTATGGGAACTGAAGCTTTCTTT

abundance: NA
v_gene: TRBV4-2
d_gene: NA
j_gene: TRBJ2-3
CDR3aa: CAISPSLGDTQYF
CDR3nt: TGTGCCATCAGCCCTTCGCTCGGAGATACGCAGTATTTT

abundance: many
v_gene: TRBV20-1
d_gene: NA
j_gene: TRBJ1-6
CDR3aa: CSARVGLDSPLHF
CDR3nt: TGCAGTGCTAGAGTCGGGCTTGATTCACCCCTCCACTTT

abundance: many
v_gene: TRBV12-3/TRBV12-4
d_gene: NA
j_gene: TRBJ2-1
CDR3aa: CASSLRTGAWDNEQFF
CDR3nt: TGTGCCAGCAGTTTAAGGACGGGAGCATGGGACAATGAGCAGTTCTTC

abundance: many
v_gene: TRBV2
d_gene: NA
j_gene: TRBJ2-3
CDR3aa: CARTATSTDTQYF
CDR3nt: TGTGCCAGGACGGCTACTAGCACAGATACGCAGTATTTT

abundance: many
v_gene: TRBV4-2
d_gene: TRBD1
j_gene: TRBJ2-1
CDR3aa: CASSQPLGQGVSNEQFF
CDR3nt: TGTGCCAGCAGCCAACCCCTGGGGCAGGGGGTTAGCAATGAGCAGTTCTTC

abundance: many
v_gene: TRBV7-2
d_gene: TRBD1
j_gene: TRBJ1-2
CDR3aa: CASSSGTAFYGYTF
CDR3nt: TGTGCCAGCAGCTCCGGGACAGCATTCTATGGCTACACCTTC

abundance: many
v_gene: TRBV24-1
d_gene: NA
j_gene: TRBJ1-5
CDR3aa: CATSDLFGQPQHF
CDR3nt: TGTGCCACCAGTGATTTGTTCGGTCAGCCCCAGCATTTT

abundance: many
v_gene: TRBV18
d_gene: NA
j_gene: TRBJ2-4
CDR3aa: CASSPDRLAKNIQYF
CDR3nt: TGTGCCAGCTCACCAGACAGGTTGGCCAAAAACATTCAGTACTTC

abundance: NA
v_gene: TRBV20-1
d_gene: TRBD2
j_gene: TRBJ2-7
CDR3aa: CSALAGEAPYEQYF
CDR3nt: TGCAGTGCTCTGGCGGGAGAGGCCCCTTACGAGCAGTACTTC

abundance: many
v_gene: TRBV5-5
d_gene: NA
j_gene: TRBJ1-3
CDR3aa: CASSLSGSGNTIYF
CDR3nt: TGTGCCAGCAGCTTGTCCGGCTCTGGCAACACCATATATTTT

abundance: many
v_gene: TRBV5-1
d_gene: TRBD1
j_gene: TRBJ2-6
CDR3aa: CASSPTGYSSGANVLTF
CDR3nt: TGCGCCAGCAGCCCGACAGGGTACAGCTCTGGGGCCAACGTCCTGACTTTC

abundance: many
v_gene: TRBV6-5
d_gene: TRBD2
j_gene: TRBJ2-1
CDR3aa: CASSLAGATYNEQFF
CDR3nt: TGTGCCAGCAGCTTAGCGGGAGCAACATACAATGAGCAGTTCTTC

abundance: many
v_gene: TRBV2
d_gene: NA
j_gene: TRBJ1-6
CDR3aa: CASSEAGLASSYNSPLHF
CDR3nt: TGTGCCAGCAGTGAAGCCGGGCTCGCGAGCTCCTATAATTCACCCCTCCACTTT